This T cell receptor (beta chain) was documented in a study of T cell responses to AZD1222 COVID-19 vaccine. Second doses were pooled across both intervals (about 4 or about 12 weeks). The germline V and J ends were trimmed by 4 bases and 5 bases, with 18 bases remaining between them. Looked up from germline, CDR1 is ENHRY and CDR2 is SYGVKD. CDR3 length: 15 amino acids. Using immunoSEQ multiplex PCR, the repertoire was profiled, and TCRdb retains in-frame clones only, with some absent. The table has around 190,000 clones, 94% seen once. Sequenced here: peripheral blood, sampled 28 days after the second AZD1222 dose. The receptor was isolated from an adult who received the AZD1222 COVID-19 vaccine. V gene TRBV10-3 combines with J gene TRBJ2-7; D might be TRBD2 (6 bases). Here the CDR3 reads CAISGYTGESDEQYF. The CDR3 DNA reads as TGTGCCATCAGTGGCTACACGGGAGAGAGCGACGAGCAGTACTTC.